This T cell receptor beta chain is drawn from a study of blood T cells in healthy people across ages. The length of the CDR3 is 14 residues. V shed 6 bases, J shed 5 bases, and the junction held 8 bases outside the gene matches. A sample-barcoded 5' primer and a J-beta primer mix were used in a second PCR of about 7 to 12 cycles. In TCRdb, the 5' RACE reads were re-called with MiXCR into one record per CDR3 protein. The sample shows around 620,000 distinct CDR3 sequences, 25% to 30% of them seen only once. The chain uses TRBV12-3 or TRBV12-4 and TRBJ2-5; 8 bases are shared with TRBD2. The sequence was obtained from a woman in her seventies in good health. Material: blood. CDR3 sequence reads: CASRPGLGLETQYF. CDR3 DNA sequence: TGTGCCAGCAGACCGGGACTAGGGTTGGAGACCCAGTACTTC.